This is a list of T cell receptor beta chains from one sample in a study of T cell responses to AZD1222 COVID-19 vaccine. Repertoires were generated with immunoSEQ multiplex PCR, while TCRdb's copy carries only in-frame clones and drops some. The sample lists about 99,000 clones, about 88% occurring once. Sequencing used peripheral blood, obtained on day 0 of AZD1222 vaccination. These receptors were obtained from an adult in good health. Both conserved end residues are part of each CDR3. The D gene is left open where the match is weak. Clone size is stated in some rows and not others, as once, few, many or a class when expanded.

V gene	clone size	J gene	D gene	CDR3 length	CDR3 DNA	CDR3 protein
TRBV11-2	.	TRBJ1-1	.	14	TGTGCCAGCAGCTTAGGACCAGGGAACACTGAAGCTTTCTTT	CASSLGPGNTEAFF
TRBV5-1	.	TRBJ2-1	TRBD1	16	TGCGCCAGCAGCTTTAACCGGGACAGGGGGTTCGATGAGCAGTTCTTC	CASSFNRDRGFDEQFF
TRBV5-1	.	TRBJ2-2	TRBD1	14	TGCGCCAGCAGCAGAGGGACAGGGCCCGGGGAGCTGTTTTTT	CASSRGTGPGELFF
TRBV7-3	.	TRBJ2-1	.	16	TGTGCCAGCAGCTTAACGTTCATGGGGGGTTCCAATGAGCAGTTCTTC	CASSLTFMGGSNEQFF
TRBV7-9	.	TRBJ1-1	.	12	TGTGCCAGCAGCTTAGATCGGCCTGAAGCTTTCTTT	CASSLDRPEAFF
TRBV9	.	TRBJ2-2	.	16	TGTGCCAGCAGCGCGGGAAGGTGGGGGGGCAGCGGGGAGCTGTTTTTT	CASSAGRWGGSGELFF
TRBV9	.	TRBJ1-2	.	13	TGTGCCAGCAGCGCTAACAGGGTACATGGCTACACCTTC	CASSANRVHGYTF
TRBV4-1	.	TRBJ1-6	.	16	TGCGCCAGCAGCAACCGGGACACCTCGGGGTACAGTTCCCTCCACTTT	CASSNRDTSGYSSLHF
TRBV12-3/TRBV12-4	.	TRBJ2-7	TRBD1	13	TGTGCCAGCAGGAGACAGGGGTCCTACGAGCAGTACTTC	CASRRQGSYEQYF
TRBV6-5	.	TRBJ1-2	.	15	TGTGCCAGCAGCGAGAAGGACGGGGAAGTGACAGGCTACACCTTC	CASSEKDGEVTGYTF
TRBV12-3/TRBV12-4	.	TRBJ2-7	.	13	TGTGCCAGCAGTTTCGCAGGAGCCTACGAGCAGTACTTC	CASSFAGAYEQYF
TRBV6-4	.	TRBJ2-3	.	13	TGTGCCAGCATACAGGGTAGCACAGATACGCAGTATTTT	CASIQGSTDTQYF
TRBV5-1	few	TRBJ1-1	.	19	TGCGCCAGCACCCCGATGGAGAATTCGAGGTACAGGACGTTCACTGAAGCTTTCTTT	CASTPMENSRYRTFTEAFF
TRBV12-5	.	TRBJ1-2	TRBD1	16	TGTGCTAGTGCTCTTACCCGGGGACAGGATAACTATGGCTACACCTTC	CASALTRGQDNYGYTF
TRBV21-1	.	TRBJ1-5	.	13	TGTGCCAGCAGCACCGACCCCAATCAGCCCCAGCATTTT	CASSTDPNQPQHF
TRBV7-2	.	TRBJ2-2	TRBD1	13	TGTGCCAGCAGCTTACAGGGGGCCGGGGAGCTGTTTTTT	CASSLQGAGELFF